A single sample is the source of the 11 T cell receptor beta chains below, sequenced in a study of cytomegalovirus exposure and HLA in healthy donors. PCR involved 60 Vbeta and 13 Jbeta primers. Repertoires were generated with immunoSEQ multiplex PCR, while TCRdb's copy carries only in-frame clones and drops some. This sample has roughly 100,000 clones, with roughly 70% found just once. Sequenced material: PBMCs. These receptors came from a male donor in good health and CMV-seropositive.

This chain uses TRBV7-9 with TRBJ1-5; 8 nucleotides line up with TRBD1. The germline CDR1 and CDR2 sequences are SEHNR and FQNEAQ (reference sequence). The CDR3 has 15 residues. V trimming: 5 bases; J trimming: 3 bases; junction bases outside the gene matches: 6. CDR3: CASSPTGDLNQPQHF. The CDR3 nucleotides are TGTGCCAGCAGCCCGACAGGGGACCTCAATCAGCCCCAGCATTTT.

The chain joins TRBV28 to TRBJ1-3; D unresolved. Germline values: CDR1 MDHEN, CDR2 SYDVKM. The CDR3 sequence is 15 residues long. V lost 3 bases, J lost 0 bases, and 9 bases lay in between. DNA of the CDR3: TGTGCCAGCAGTTTGCGACTTCTCTCTGGAAACACCATATATTTT. It encodes CASSLRLLSGNTIYF.

V gene TRBV18 combines with J gene TRBJ1-5, with TRBD1 as a possible D gene (6 bases). The CDR3 spans 16 residues. Germline-derived CDR1 and CDR2 are KGHSH and LQKENI. Trimming left V 5 bases short and J 0 bases short, with 14 bases between. CDR3 nucleotides: TGTGCCAGCTCAACGGGGACACCTCATAGCAATCAGCCCCAGCATTTT. It codes for CASSTGTPHSNQPQHF.

J is TRBJ1-5 and V is TRBV23-1, with a possible D match to TRBD1 (5 bases). TRBV23-1 has ORF status, its function being uncertain. The CDR3 sequence is 15 residues long. Deletions cut 3 bases from V and 0 bases from J, with 9 bases between. DNA of the CDR3: TGCGCCAGCAGTCAGGGGCCTAATAGCAATCAGCCCCAGCATTTT. It is translated as CASSQGPNSNQPQHF.

V gene TRBV10-3 combines with J gene TRBJ2-7, with D hard to call. Germline values: CDR1 ENHRY, CDR2 SYGVKD. The CDR3 has 13 residues. V lost 2 bases, J lost 4 bases, and 9 bases lay in between. The CDR3 nucleotides read TGTGCCATCAGTGAGGCGACTGGATACGAGCAGTACTTC. Protein sequence: CAISEATGYEQYF.

V is TRBV27 and J is TRBJ2-3; the match to TRBD1 covers 8 bases. V was clipped by 3 bases and J by 1 base; unmatched bases: 3. This CDR3 is built from 15 residues. Looked up from germline, CDR1 is MNHEY and CDR2 is SMNVEV (reference sequence). CDR3 coding DNA: TGTGCCAGCAGTTTGACGGGACAGGGCACAGATACGCAGTATTTT. This codes for CASSLTGQGTDTQYF.

The chain employs TRBV6-5 and TRBJ1-1, with 8 bases matching TRBD1. V shed 6 bases and J 8 bases; nucleotides not matched to a gene: 8. This CDR3 contains 13 residues. Germline V gene lookup returns CDR1 MNHEY and CDR2 SVGAGI. In DNA form, the CDR3 reads TGTGCCAGCAGCCTTGGGACAGGTTTAGAAGCTTTCTTT. Encoded protein: CASSLGTGLEAFF.

The genes are TRBV7-8 and TRBJ2-3; 9 bases match TRBD2. The CDR3 consists of 16 residues. The trim removed 5 bases at V and 5 bases at J, leaving 11 bases unmatched. Germline loops: CDR1 SGHVS, CDR2 FQNEAQ. CDR3 sequence (DNA): TGTGCCAGCAGCCCCCGGACTAGCGTTGGGGTAGATACGCAGTATTTT. As protein: CASSPRTSVGVDTQYF.

This chain joins TRBV5-1 and TRBJ2-3; D is perhaps TRBD2 (5 bases). This CDR3 comprises 14 residues. The V gene lost 0 bases and the J gene lost 11 bases, with 16 bases spanning the gap. Germline V gene sequence: CDR1 SGHRS, CDR2 YFSETQ. The DNA of the CDR3 is TGCGCCAGCAGCTTGGATATGCGGGCTTTGGGGCAGTATTTT. It is translated as CASSLDMRALGQYF.

The V and J genes are TRBV19 and TRBJ1-2, with 8 bases aligning to TRBD1. The CDR3 sequence is 16 residues long. CDR1 and CDR2 (germline): LNHDA, SQIVND (reference sequence). Unmatched junction bases numbered 12, after V lost 3 bases and J lost 6 bases. DNA for the CDR3: TGTGCCAGTAGTATCCTCCGGACAGGGTCCTTTGATGGCTACACCTTC. Its translation is CASSILRTGSFDGYTF.

The chain carries TRBV7-9 and TRBJ1-1, with D possibly being TRBD1 (6 bases). The CDR3 is made up of 15 amino acids. CDR1 and CDR2 (germline): SEHNR, FQNEAQ (reference sequence). V was cut by 5 bases and J by 1 base, with 14 bases left in between. The CDR3 is CASSPRGGSNTEAFF. DNA of the CDR3: TGTGCCAGCAGCCCAAGGGGGGGGTCGAACACTGAAGCTTTCTTT.